The next 18 T cell receptor beta chains were all read from a single sample in a study of T cells in Graves' hyperthyroidism and ophthalmopathy. RNA transcripts served as the template for amplifying TCR beta CDR3 regions. The TCR CDR3 first-round RT-PCR relied on the HTBI primer set. From the multiplex PCR reads, TCRdb called clonotypes with MiXCR, one entry per CDR3 protein. The sample shows approximately 400,000 distinct CDR3 sequences, 20% to 30% of them seen only once. The material sequenced was blood. Every receptor here comes from a man over 45 with Graves' hyperthyroidism.

This clonotype was seen repeatedly, ten times or more. J is TRBJ2-1 and V is TRBV7-9; weak D call: TRBD2 (6 bases). Germline V gene sequence: CDR1 SEHNR, CDR2 FQNEAQ (reference sequence). The CDR3 has 13 residues. Trimming removed 5 bases from V and 7 bases from J, with 12 bases in between. The CDR3 DNA reads TGTGCCAGCAGCCGGGACTCGGGAAATGAGCAGTTCTTC. It encodes CASSRDSGNEQFF.

V and J are TRBV29-1 and TRBJ1-1; D may be TRBD1 (5 bases). CDR1 is SQVTM, CDR2 ANQGSEA, per germline. This CDR3 region has 13 residues. Trimming pared 3 bases from V and 4 bases from J, leaving 12 bases between. This CDR3 reads CSVDRGGGTEAFF. The CDR3 DNA reads as TGCAGCGTTGATAGGGGTGGTGGCACTGAAGCTTTCTTT.

The chain uses TRBV12-3 or TRBV12-4 and TRBJ2-2; D perhaps matches TRBD2 (6 bases). This CDR3 comprises 14 residues. V shed 6 bases and J shed 6 bases, with 14 bases lying between them. The CDR3 is CASRGRRWAGELFF. In DNA form, the CDR3 reads TGTGCCAGCAGGGGGAGGCGTTGGGCCGGGGAGCTGTTTTTT.

This clonotype was recorded at least ten times. The chain couples TRBV20-1 to TRBJ2-7, with 8 positions matching TRBD2. The CDR3 covers 12 residues. Germline CDR1 and CDR2: DFQATT and SNEGSKA (reference sequence). V dropped 4 bases and J dropped 3; count of bases not matched to a gene: 2. The CDR3 sequence is CSATGGNYEQYF. The CDR3 nucleotides are TGCAGTGCTACGGGAGGGAACTACGAGCAGTACTTC.

The chain combines TRBV10-2 with TRBJ2-1; D not certain. The ends were cut back, 7 bases at V and 0 bases at J, with 10 bases in the middle. The germline gives CDR1 WSHSY, CDR2 SAAADI. The CDR3 covers 14 residues. This chain's CDR3 is CASNQLSSYNEQFF. The CDR3 DNA reads as TGCGCCAGCAATCAACTGAGCTCCTACAATGAGCAGTTCTTC.

The V gene is TRBV12-3 or TRBV12-4, the J gene TRBJ2-1, with TRBD2 identical over 7 bases. V dropped 2 bases and J dropped 9; count of bases not matched to a gene: 13. This CDR3 is built from 16 residues. The CDR3 loop reads CASSLPPQRDNGEQFF. In nucleotides, the CDR3 is TGTGCCAGCAGTTTACCCCCACAGCGGGATAACGGTGAGCAGTTCTTC.

The chain uses TRBV27 and TRBJ1-2; D possibly corresponds to TRBD1 (6 bases). The germline V gene has CDR1 MNHEY and CDR2 SMNVEV (reference sequence). V was cut by 0 bases and J by 6 bases, with 14 bases left in between. The CDR3 is made up of 15 amino acids. This CDR3 is CASSLSMGARDGYTF. The CDR3 DNA follows: TGTGCCAGCAGTTTATCGATGGGGGCGCGGGATGGCTACACCTTC.

The genes are TRBV10-1 and TRBJ2-7; a possible D gene is TRBD1 (6 bases). The germline V and J ends were trimmed by 6 bases and 4 bases, with 16 bases remaining between them. Germline V lookup: CDR1 WNHNN, CDR2 SYGVQD (reference sequence). This CDR3 spans 14 amino acids. The CDR3 here is CASRDSGPAYEQYF. The DNA for the CDR3 is TGCGCCAGCAGGGACAGTGGGCCTGCTTACGAGCAGTACTTC.

This clonotype has a count of ten or more. This chain connects TRBV2 to TRBJ2-1, with 13 bases matching TRBD2. CDR1 and CDR2 (germline): SNHLY, FYNNEI. The CDR3 extends over 14 amino acids. V was pared by 4 bases and J by 9 bases, with 3 bases of the junction left unmatched. In nucleotides, the CDR3 is TGTGCCAGCAGTGTAGGACTAGCGGGAGTTGAGCAGTTCTTC. Protein product: CASSVGLAGVEQFF.

This clonotype was observed at least ten times. This chain links TRBV7-2 with TRBJ2-3; D not resolved. The CDR3 covers 16 residues. Germline loops: CDR1 SGHTA, CDR2 FQGNSA. Trimming pared 4 bases from V and 0 bases from J, leaving 14 bases between. CDR3 amino acids: CASSSLARRSTDTQYF. DNA for the CDR3: TGTGCCAGCAGCTCGTTGGCCCGCCGAAGCACAGATACGCAGTATTTT.

CDR3 region: CASGGQPLYEQYF. The CDR3 nucleotides read TGTGCCTCAGGAGGACAGCCCCTTTACGAGCAGTACTTC. This sequence joins TRBV27 and TRBJ2-7, with D maybe TRBD1 (6 bases). The CDR3 loop spans 13 amino acids. CDR1 is MNHEY, CDR2 SMNVEV, per germline (reference sequence). V lost 11 bases, J lost 4 bases, and 18 bases lay in between.

This chain joins TRBV11-2 and TRBJ2-1; the D gene is possibly TRBD1 (6 bases). This CDR3 has 14 amino acids. Germline CDR1 reads SGHAT; CDR2 reads FQNNGV. Trimming pared 4 bases from V and 4 bases from J, leaving 11 bases between. The CDR3 DNA reads as TGTGCCAGCAGCTCCCCGGACAGATACAATGAGCAGTTCTTC. Translating gives CASSSPDRYNEQFF.

In this sample, this clonotype turned up a few times. The V call is TRBV4-1, the J call TRBJ2-7; tentatively, D is TRBD1 (6 bases). Trimming stripped 0 bases from V and 2 bases from J, with 11 bases between. There are 15 residues in the CDR3. Germline V gene sequence: CDR1 MGHRA, CDR2 YSYEKL. CDR3 nucleotides: TGCGCCAGCAGCCAAGAGGTCGGGACAACCTACGAGCAGTACTTC. Its protein product is CASSQEVGTTYEQYF.

This clonotype has ten or more counts. The V call is TRBV20-1, the J call TRBJ2-1, with D possibly TRBD2 on 6 matching bases. The CDR3 has 14 residues. Germline lookup yields CDR1 DFQATT and CDR2 SNEGSKA (reference sequence). V was cut by 3 bases and J by 2 bases, with 11 bases left in between. The CDR3 DNA reads TGCAGTGCTAGGCCCGGGAGACCCTACAATGAGCAGTTCTTC. It yields the protein CSARPGRPYNEQFF.

The chain links TRBV5-6 to TRBJ2-2; D could derive from TRBD1 or TRBD2 (5 bases each). CDR3 size: 15 residues. The V gene's germline CDR1 is SGHDT and CDR2 YYEEEE. V was clipped by 0 bases and J by 5 bases, with 11 bases between them. The CDR3 sequence is CASSLGLQETGELFF. DNA of the CDR3: TGTGCCAGCAGCTTGGGACTACAGGAGACCGGGGAGCTGTTTTTT.

This chain links TRBV7-3 with TRBJ2-6; 7 bases agree with TRBD2. The CDR3 consists of 18 residues. J gave up 0 bases and V 5 bases, and 10 bases lay outside the gene matches. Germline V CDR1 and CDR2: SGHTA, FQGTGA. CDR3 sequence reads: CASSRQAGRGSGANVLTF. CDR3 DNA: TGTGCCAGCAGCCGCCAGGCAGGGAGGGGCTCTGGGGCCAACGTCCTGACTTTC. The full variable domain, its missing parts supplied by reference TRBV7-3 and TRBJ2-6, is GAGVSQTPSNKVTEKGKYVELRCDPISGHTALYWYRQSLGQGPEFLIYFQGTGAADDSGLPNDRFFAVRPEGSVSTLKIQRTERGDSAVYLCASSRQAGRGSGANVLTFGAGSRLTVL.

This clonotype was detected many times. The V call is TRBV11-2, the J call TRBJ1-1, with a possible D match to TRBD1 (5 bases). This CDR3 has 12 residues. Germline V CDR1 and CDR2: SGHAT, FQNNGV. The ends were cut back, 4 bases at V and 11 bases at J, with 14 bases in the middle. CDR3 nucleotide sequence: TGTGCCAGCAGCTACGGGACCTCAGAGGCTTTCTTT. It specifies CASSYGTSEAFF.

The chain combines TRBV20-1 with TRBJ2-3; TRBD2 agrees at 11 bases. This CDR3 is built from 15 residues. Trimming cost V 3 bases and J 5 bases; bases outside gene matches: 7. Germline V gene sequence: CDR1 DFQATT, CDR2 SNEGSKA (reference sequence). CDR3 sequence (DNA): TGCAGTGCTAGTTCACTAGCGGGAGTAATAGATACGCAGTATTTT. Translated, it gives CSASSLAGVIDTQYF.